This T cell receptor (beta chain) was sequenced during a study of identifying expanded T cells in peripheral blood. This CDR3 contains 14 residues. Germline V gene sequence: CDR1 MNHNY, CDR2 SVGAGI (reference sequence). The V end lost 6 bases, the J end lost 3 bases, and 12 bases lay between the germline ends. The assay was immunoSEQ multiplex PCR, and TCRdb's table has in-frame clones only and misses some. Of some 93,000 clones in the sample, nearly 90% were seen once. There are a few counts of this clone. Healthy donors had no documented immune events, such as infections, while sampled. This receptor was identified in a person aged 18 to 70 in good health. The sequencing sample was made of blood. The chain couples TRBV6-6 to TRBJ1-5, with unresolved D. CDR3 DNA sequence: TGTGCCAGCAGGGACGGAATCGACAATCAGCCCCAGCATTTT. Encoded protein: CASRDGIDNQPQHF.